A single sample is the source of the 9 T cell receptor beta chains below, sequenced in a study of control samples from healthy donors and cancer patients. The method was immunoSEQ multiplex PCR; TCRdb's version includes in-frame clones alone and lacks a portion of them. This sample has about 28,000 clones; roughly nine tenths occur once, and the top ten carry around 12%. Material: PBMCs. The source of these receptors is a man in his forties or fifties with lung cancer.

In its sample, this clone was seen a few times. The chain has TRBV11-2 and TRBJ1-2; D gene uncertain. Germline CDR1 is SGHAT and CDR2 is FQNNGV. Deletions cut 5 bases from V and 8 bases from J, with 15 bases between. This CDR3 has 13 amino acids. Here the CDR3 DNA reads TGTGCCAGCAGCCCAGGCGGTGGGTCGGGCTACACCTTC. It specifies CASSPGGGSGYTF.

The chain joins TRBV5-5 to TRBJ1-2; a weak D match, TRBD1 (5 bases). This CDR3 region has 12 residues. Germline CDR1 reads SGHKS; CDR2 reads YYEKEE (reference sequence). Trimming left V 0 bases short and J 8 bases short, with 8 bases between. This chain's CDR3 is CASSLEGIGYTF. CDR3 coding DNA: TGTGCCAGCAGCTTGGAGGGGATAGGCTACACCTTC.

This CDR3 is CASRSRGYEQYF. The CDR3 nucleotides are TGTGCCAGCAGATCGCGGGGATACGAGCAGTACTTC. This rearrangement joins TRBV6-5 to TRBJ2-7; a possible D gene is TRBD2 (6 bases). The CDR3 contains 12 residues. Trimming removed 6 bases at V and 4 bases at J, with 10 bases between. Germline CDR1 is MNHEY and CDR2 is SVGAGI.

The chain recombines TRBV3-1 (or the pseudogene TRBV3-2) with TRBJ1-1; possible D gene TRBD1, 6 bases. Per the germline V gene, CDR1 is LGHDT and CDR2 is YNNKEL (reference sequence). V was trimmed by 2 bases and J by 5 bases, leaving 9 bases between them. The CDR3 totals 13 residues. CDR3 DNA: TGTGCCAGCAGCCAATTACAGGGTACTGAAGCTTTCTTT. This gives the protein CASSQLQGTEAFF.

The chain links TRBV30 to TRBJ1-1, with D tentatively TRBD1 (5 bases). Germline CDR1 and CDR2: GTSNPN and SVGIG (reference sequence). Deletions cut 1 base from V and 3 bases from J, with 15 bases between. This CDR3 region has 15 residues. The DNA of the CDR3 is TGTGCCTGGAGTGACCATCGGGGAGGGGACACTGAAGCTTTCTTT. Translated: CAWSDHRGGDTEAFF. The full variable domain, with the rest looked up from reference TRBV30 and TRBJ1-1, is SQTIHQWPATLVQPVGSPLSLECTVEGTSNPNLYWYRQAAGRGLQLLFYSVGIGQISSEVPQNLSASRPQDRQFILSSKKLLLSDSGFYLCAWSDHRGGDTEAFFGQGTRLTVV.

The rearrangement joins TRBV5-4 to TRBJ1-2; no firm D call. The germline CDR1 and CDR2 sequences are SGHNT and YYREEE (reference sequence). V was clipped by 5 bases and J by 6 bases, with 14 bases between them. The CDR3 runs 13 residues. The CDR3 region is CASSTDASHGYTF. The CDR3 DNA sequence: TGTGCCAGCAGTACGGACGCTTCGCATGGCTACACCTTC.

J is TRBJ1-1 and V is TRBV10-3; D is ambiguous. The CDR3 loop spans 12 amino acids. Germline CDR1 and CDR2: ENHRY and SYGVKD. With 0 bases removed from V and 10 bases from J, the gap between germline ends came to 9 bases. CDR3 coding DNA: TGTGCCATCAGTGAGTCTCCAATAACAGCTTTCTTT. This encodes CAISESPITAFF.

The chain links TRBV30 to TRBJ2-7; D could derive from TRBD1 or TRBD2 (5 bases each). CDR3 length equals 14 residues. Germline V gene data show CDR1 as GTSNPN and CDR2 as SVGIG (reference sequence). V was cut by 0 bases and J by 3 bases, with 12 bases left in between. The CDR3 sequence is CAWSVLGPNYEQYF. As DNA, the CDR3 is TGTGCCTGGAGTGTACTGGGACCGAACTACGAGCAGTACTTC.

V gene TRBV7-2 combines with J gene TRBJ1-1; TRBD1 agrees at 8 bases. CDR1 is SGHTA and CDR2 is FQGNSA in the germline V gene. V lost 7 bases, J lost 4 bases, and 5 bases stayed unmatched. This CDR3 spans 13 amino acids. In DNA, the CDR3 is TGTGCCAGCAACCCCACAGGGGGCACTGAAGCTTTCTTT. It yields the protein CASNPTGGTEAFF.